This is a list of T cell receptor beta chains from one sample in a study of T cells in Graves' hyperthyroidism and ophthalmopathy. TCRdb recomputed calls from the multiplex PCR reads with MiXCR, one row per CDR3 protein. This sample has fewer than 700,000 distinct CDR3 sequences, with 15% to 20% found just once. The specimen was blood. Receptors originate from a young woman with Graves' ophthalmopathy. Both conserved end residues are part of each CDR3. The D gene is left open where the match is weak. A row's size may be missing; if present it is once, few, many or a size class.

>NA|TRBJ2-3|TRBV29-1|NA
CSVVTWGSADTQYF
TGCAGCGTTGTTACGTGGGGTAGCGCAGATACGCAGTATTTT
>many|TRBJ2-6|TRBV3-1|NA
CASSQGDSGANVLTF
TGTGCCAGCAGCCAAGGCGATTCTGGGGCCAACGTCCTGACTTTC
>few|TRBJ1-5|TRBV19|NA
CASSIEGLYQPQHF
TGTGCCAGTAGTATCGAGGGGTTATATCAGCCCCAGCATTTT
>few|TRBJ1-5|TRBV19|TRBD1
CASTRTGDNQPQHF
TGTGCCAGTACCCGGACAGGGGACAATCAGCCCCAGCATTTT
>many|TRBJ2-7|TRBV28|TRBD2
CASSLWVLAGFRDEQYF
TGTGCCAGCAGTTTATGGGTACTAGCGGGATTCAGGGACGAGCAGTACTTC
>many|TRBJ2-7|TRBV13|TRBD2
CASSPRASGNSYEQYF
TGTGCCAGCAGCCCTCGAGCTAGCGGCAACTCCTACGAGCAGTACTTC
>few|TRBJ2-1|TRBV28|NA
CASTGFSASYNEQFF
TGTGCCAGCACCGGTTTCTCGGCCTCCTACAATGAGCAGTTCTTC
>NA|TRBJ2-1|TRBV9|TRBD2
CASARLAGANEQFF
TGTGCCAGCGCAAGACTAGCGGGGGCAAATGAGCAGTTCTTC
>many|TRBJ1-1|TRBV28|TRBD1
CASSSSTGRAFF
TGTGCCAGCAGTTCCTCGACAGGGAGGGCTTTCTTT
>many|TRBJ2-5|TRBV15|TRBD1
CATLTGDGGETQYF
TGTGCCACCTTAACAGGGGACGGTGGGGAGACCCAGTACTTC
>few|TRBJ2-7|TRBV7-9|NA
CASTTRGARYEQYF
TGTGCCAGCACTACCCGGGGAGCCCGCTACGAGCAGTACTTC
>few|TRBJ2-4|TRBV30|NA
CAWSVGVELAKNIQYF
TGTGCCTGGAGTGTCGGGGTTGAACTAGCCAAAAACATTCAGTACTTC
>NA|TRBJ2-1|TRBV30|NA
CAWSVSENEQFF
TGTGCCTGGAGTGTATCGGAAAATGAGCAGTTCTTC
>few|TRBJ2-3|TRBV11-2|NA
CASSQGGADTQYF
TGCGCCAGCAGCCAAGGAGGGGCCGATACGCAGTATTTT
>many|TRBJ1-2|TRBV12-3/TRBV12-4|TRBD1
CASSPGTVGGYTF
TGTGCCAGCAGTCCCGGGACAGTAGGAGGCTACACCTTC
>NA|TRBJ2-5|TRBV6-1|TRBD2
CASSGLAGQETQYF
TGTGCCAGCAGTGGACTAGCGGGACAAGAGACCCAGTACTTC
>NA|TRBJ1-3|TRBV4-1|NA
CASSQGFGDSGNTIYF
TGCGCCAGCAGCCAAGGTTTCGGGGACTCTGGAAACACCATATATTTT
>many|TRBJ1-5|TRBV20-1|NA
CSARDRPGQPQHF
TGCAGTGCTAGAGATAGGCCGGGGCAGCCCCAGCATTTT
>NA|TRBJ1-1|TRBV7-9|NA
CASSLAGRRRGAFF
TGTGCCAGCAGCTTGGCGGGACGACGTCGTGGAGCTTTCTTT
>NA|TRBJ1-5|TRBV25-1|NA
CASSGNRENQPQHF
TGTGCCAGCAGTGGCAACAGGGAGAATCAGCCCCAGCATTTT
>few|TRBJ2-5|TRBV20-1|NA
CSASPSTRGQETQYF
TGCAGTGCTAGCCCTTCGACTAGGGGCCAAGAGACCCAGTACTTC
>many|TRBJ1-5|TRBV19|TRBD1
CASSSGTVYSNQPQHF
TGTGCCAGTAGTTCCGGGACAGTGTATAGCAATCAGCCCCAGCATTTT
>NA|TRBJ1-1|TRBV5-6|NA
CASSTPKDWDTEAFF
TGTGCCAGCAGCACCCCTAAGGACTGGGACACTGAAGCTTTCTTT
>many|TRBJ1-2|TRBV6-1|NA
CASSEQGNYGYTF
TGTGCCAGCAGTGAACAGGGGAACTATGGCTACACCTTC
>many|TRBJ2-7|TRBV7-9|NA
CASSFEGVPQYF
TGTGCCAGCAGCTTTGAGGGGGTTCCGCAGTACTTC
>many|TRBJ2-7|TRBV2|NA
CASKNRLYEQYF
TGTGCCAGCAAAAACAGGCTCTACGAGCAGTACTTC
>few|TRBJ2-3|TRBV19|NA
CASSIQAAGEDTQYF
TGTGCCAGTAGTATTCAAGCGGCAGGGGAAGATACGCAGTATTTT
>NA|TRBJ2-2|TRBV5-1|NA
CASSLGQTNTGELFF
TGCGCCAGCAGCTTGGGTCAGACGAACACCGGGGAGCTGTTTTTT
>few|TRBJ2-1|TRBV6-1|TRBD2
CASSLTSGGLSNEQFF
TGTGCCAGCAGTCTAACTAGCGGGGGGTTAAGCAATGAGCAGTTCTTC
>many|TRBJ1-5|TRBV2|NA
CASSDISNQPQHF
TGTGCCAGCAGTGACATTAGCAATCAGCCCCAGCATTTT
>many|TRBJ2-3|TRBV18|NA
CASSLREASSTDTQYF
TGTGCCAGCTCACTCCGGGAAGCGTCAAGCACAGATACGCAGTATTTT
>many|TRBJ2-1|TRBV5-6|TRBD2
CASSFGTSVYEQFF
TGTGCCAGCAGCTTCGGGACTAGCGTCTATGAGCAGTTCTTC
>few|TRBJ2-3|TRBV29-1|NA
CSVDQRDTQYF
TGCAGCGTTGATCAGAGAGATACGCAGTATTTT
>few|TRBJ1-6|TRBV28|NA
CASLRTETAPLHF
TGTGCCAGCTTACGGACGGAAACGGCACCCCTCCACTTT
>many|TRBJ2-7|TRBV30|NA
CAWSRRYRSSYEQYF
TGTGCCTGGAGTCGACGCTACCGGAGCTCCTACGAGCAGTACTTC
>few|TRBJ1-1|TRBV2|NA
CARLPAGLNTEAFF
TGTGCCAGATTACCGGCCGGCCTGAACACTGAAGCTTTCTTT
>NA|TRBJ1-1|TRBV11-1|NA
CASRLDREAFF
TGTGCCAGCAGACTAGACAGGGAAGCTTTCTTT
>many|TRBJ2-5|TRBV5-5|NA
CASRAASQETQYF
TGTGCCAGCAGGGCGGCAAGTCAAGAGACCCAGTACTTC
>NA|TRBJ1-2|TRBV9|TRBD1
CASSVQEGQDYGYTF
TGTGCCAGCAGCGTGCAAGAGGGACAGGACTATGGCTACACCTTC
>few|TRBJ2-1|TRBV12-3/TRBV12-4|NA
CASSLSPPHNEQFF
TGTGCCAGCAGTTTATCCCCCCCTCACAATGAGCAGTTCTTC
>many|TRBJ2-7|TRBV11-2|TRBD2
CASSLGTSGRAVWEQYF
TGTGCCAGCAGCTTAGGCACTAGCGGGAGGGCCGTCTGGGAGCAGTACTTC
>many|TRBJ2-7|TRBV5-1|TRBD2
CASSPRTSGGISSYEQYF
TGCGCCAGCAGCCCAAGGACTAGCGGGGGAATAAGCTCCTACGAGCAGTACTTC
>NA|TRBJ1-5|TRBV4-3|NA
CASSLGVRDQPQHF
TGCGCCAGCAGCCTAGGGGTCCGGGATCAGCCCCAGCATTTT
>many|TRBJ2-1|TRBV28|TRBD2
CASRDSGDNEQFF
TGTGCCAGCAGAGATAGCGGGGACAATGAGCAGTTCTTC
>few|TRBJ1-4|TRBV28|NA
CASNRASEKLFF
TGTGCCAGCAACCGGGCTTCGGAAAAACTGTTTTTT
>many|TRBJ2-7|TRBV6-1|TRBD1
CASSEKRTGAYEQYF
TGTGCCAGCAGTGAGAAGCGGACAGGGGCGTACGAGCAGTACTTC
>many|TRBJ2-7|TRBV3-1|NA
CASSHGRTYEQYF
TGTGCCAGCAGCCACGGACGGACCTACGAGCAGTACTTC
>many|TRBJ2-1|TRBV28|NA
CASSPLTLAPLYNEQFF
TGTGCCAGCAGTCCACTCACACTAGCTCCTCTTTACAATGAGCAGTTCTTC
>NA|TRBJ2-1|TRBV12-3/TRBV12-4|TRBD2
CASSLVGTSGRVVEQFF
TGTGCCAGCAGTTTAGTGGGGACTAGCGGGAGGGTCGTTGAGCAGTTCTTC
>many|TRBJ2-3|TRBV5-1|TRBD1
CASSLQGVGTDTQYF
TGCGCCAGCAGCTTGCAGGGGGTAGGCACAGATACGCAGTATTTT
>many|TRBJ1-1|TRBV7-2|NA
CASSLFNRNTEAFF
TGTGCCAGCAGCTTATTCAATAGGAACACTGAAGCTTTCTTT
>NA|TRBJ1-1|TRBV7-3|TRBD1
CASSLQGGGVTEAFF
TGTGCCAGCAGCTTACAGGGAGGGGGCGTCACTGAAGCTTTCTTT
>few|TRBJ2-3|TRBV5-6|TRBD2
CASSTTSVGVTDTQYF
TGTGCCAGCAGCACGACTAGCGTAGGGGTAACAGATACGCAGTATTTT
>NA|TRBJ2-5|TRBV29-1|NA
CSAGISGTQETQYF
TGCAGCGCCGGAATTAGCGGCACTCAAGAGACCCAGTACTTC